These T cell receptor beta chains were read from a single sample in a study of CD8+CD57+ T cells in acquired aplastic anemia. A single record per CDR3 protein comes from TCRdb applying MiXCR to the reads. This repertoire shows about 180,000 distinct CDR3 sequences, 46% found once; its top ten account for under 3%. The sample comprised sorted CD4+, CD8+, or CD8+CD57+ T cells (not recorded which) from PBMCs. These receptors all stem from a human donor in good health. Both conserved end residues are trimmed from each CDR3. Fields, in order: V gene, J gene, CDR3 length, CDR3 protein.

V gene: TRBV25-1
J gene: TRBJ2-7
CDR3 length: 12
CDR3 protein: ASSQSGGDSEQY

V gene: TRBV10-3
J gene: TRBJ2-1
CDR3 length: 9
CDR3 protein: AIGRDNEQF

V gene: TRBV28
J gene: TRBJ2-7
CDR3 length: 15
CDR3 protein: ASSRQTQGLRAYEQY

V gene: TRBV29-1
J gene: TRBJ2-1
CDR3 length: 13
CDR3 protein: SVDGATGGVNEQF

V gene: TRBV2
J gene: TRBJ2-5
CDR3 length: 11
CDR3 protein: ASSLDSQETQY

V gene: TRBV24-1
J gene: TRBJ2-5
CDR3 length: 9
CDR3 protein: ATSDRETQY

V gene: TRBV11-2
J gene: TRBJ1-2
CDR3 length: 11
CDR3 protein: ASSPHSDLGYT

V gene: TRBV2
J gene: TRBJ2-7
CDR3 length: 12
CDR3 protein: ASRKDRSSYEQY

V gene: TRBV29-1
J gene: TRBJ2-7
CDR3 length: 9
CDR3 protein: SGGHTREQY

V gene: TRBV19
J gene: TRBJ2-7
CDR3 length: 9
CDR3 protein: ASSREREQY

V gene: TRBV20-1
J gene: TRBJ1-1
CDR3 length: 13
CDR3 protein: SARAQGALNTEAF

V gene: TRBV24-1
J gene: TRBJ2-3
CDR3 length: 13
CDR3 protein: ATSDFGTGADTQY

V gene: TRBV5-4
J gene: TRBJ2-5
CDR3 length: 14
CDR3 protein: ASSVTGGRDQETQY

V gene: TRBV24-1
J gene: TRBJ2-2
CDR3 length: 12
CDR3 protein: ATPTGGRAGELF

V gene: TRBV2
J gene: TRBJ2-2
CDR3 length: 10
CDR3 protein: ASTPGTGELF

V gene: TRBV24-1
J gene: TRBJ2-5
CDR3 length: 11
CDR3 protein: ATTQGAEETQY

V gene: TRBV9
J gene: TRBJ2-1
CDR3 length: 10
CDR3 protein: ASTLGGRSLF